The present T cell receptor beta chain was sequenced within a study of blood T cell repertoires in COVID-19. Looking at the study overall: COVID-19 samples collected from the United States, Italy and Spain covered acute and convalescent phases. Sources were T cells, B-cell-depleted T cells, or PBMCs; the material itself was cDNA or gDNA.

In the authors' workflow: Scientists estimated how many nucleated cells there were by amplifying reference gene primers. Using immunoSEQ multiplex PCR, the repertoire was profiled, and TCRdb retains in-frame clones only, with some absent. The V and J calls and clone size come from that table; D and trimming were worked out from the DNA. The sample consists of some 200,000 clones, more than 65% of them appearing once. CDR3 length: 14 amino acids. The germline V gene encodes CDR1 SGHTS and CDR2 YDEGEE. V dropped 4 bases and J dropped 1 base, with 6 bases sitting between them. This chain joins TRBV5-8 and TRBJ1-6; D ambiguous. Sequencing was performed on peripheral blood. This TCR was recovered from a human donor with acute or convalescent COVID-19. The donor label of this sample is uncertain. This CDR3 is CASSRESYNSPLHF. The CDR3 DNA reads as TGTGCCAGCAGCCGAGAGTCCTATAATTCACCCCTCCACTTT.